Presented here are 30 T cell receptor beta chains from one specimen sequenced in a study of regulatory and conventional T cells in RAG deficiency. Blood CD4+ CD25-low CD127-high conventional T cells supplied the genomic DNA template. This table comes from immunoSEQ multiplex PCR, and its TCRdb copy is limited to in-frame clones, with some not included. The table lists about 24,000 clones, around 97% of them singletons. Separately, the same data were catalogued under a study of regulatory T cells. That work contributes: The PCR used 52 TRBV and 13 TRBJ primers.

Input material: CD25- CD4+ T cells sorted from blood. The receptor set was obtained from a human donor in good health.

J is TRBJ2-5 and V is TRBV30; TRBD2 aligns across 9 bases. CDR1 and CDR2 from the germline V gene are GTSNPN and SVGIG (reference sequence). The junction had 9 bases not matched to a gene; V was cut back by 5 bases and J by 2 bases. The CDR3 is 15 amino acids. The CDR3 DNA reads as TGTGCCTGGCCCCGCCTAGCGGGGCCTCAAGAGACCCAGTACTTC. The encoded protein is CAWPRLAGPQETQYF.

This chain joins TRBV4-1 and TRBJ2-7, with a possible D match to TRBD1 (6 bases). In germline, CDR1 is MGHRA, CDR2 YSYEKL. V lost 3 bases, J lost 7 bases, and 13 bases lay in between. The CDR3 consists of 13 residues. The CDR3 is CASSQAQGREQYF. DNA of the CDR3: TGCGCCAGCAGCCAGGCACAGGGTCGGGAGCAGTACTTC.

This sequence joins TRBV28 and TRBJ1-2; no clear D. Trimming removed 2 bases from V and 1 base from J, with 5 bases in between. Germline V gives CDR1 MDHEN, CDR2 SYDVKM. The CDR3 has 13 amino acids. The CDR3: CASSLEGNYGYTF. As DNA, the CDR3 is TGTGCCAGCAGTTTAGAGGGTAACTATGGCTACACCTTC.

The rearrangement links TRBV28 to TRBJ1-4, with TRBD1 matching 9 bases. This CDR3 is built from 16 residues. Germline V gene data show CDR1 as MDHEN and CDR2 as SYDVKM. V was clipped by 8 bases and J by 5 bases; unmatched bases: 12. The CDR3 nucleotides are TGTGCCAGCCTAGGGACAGGGCAGTTTGGGAATGAAAAACTGTTTTTT. This sequence encodes CASLGTGQFGNEKLFF.

This clone appeared a single time. The chain is built from TRBV28 and TRBJ2-6; TRBD1 might be the D (6 bases). Per germline, CDR1 MDHEN and CDR2 SYDVKM. The CDR3 is 14 amino acids. Trimming removed 6 bases at V and 4 bases at J, with 10 bases between. The CDR3 nucleotides read TGTGCCAGCAGAACAGGGTCAGGGGCCAACGTCCTGACTTTC. Its translation is CASRTGSGANVLTF.

CDR3 bases: TGTGCCAGCAGCCTGGAGTGGGAGCCCTACGAGCAGTACTTC. Protein product: CASSLEWEPYEQYF. This chain uses TRBV5-5 with TRBJ2-7, with D maybe TRBD2 (5 bases). Germline CDR1 and CDR2: SGHKS and YYEKEE (reference sequence). The V gene lost 4 bases and the J gene lost 2 bases, with 13 bases spanning the gap. The CDR3 contains 14 residues.

The chain recombines TRBV9 with TRBJ1-4; D possibly corresponds to TRBD1 (5 bases). Germline V gene data show CDR1 as SGDLS and CDR2 as YYNGEE. Deletions cut 4 bases from V and 8 bases from J, with 27 bases between. This CDR3 has 18 residues. The DNA for the CDR3 is TGTGCCAGCAGCCGAGCGGGCAACACGGGGCGAACGGTGGAAAAACTGTTTTTT. It yields the protein CASSRAGNTGRTVEKLFF.

V usage is TRBV25-1 and J usage is TRBJ1-1; weak D call: TRBD1 (5 bases). The CDR3 loop spans 16 amino acids. Germline V gene lookup returns CDR1 MGHDK and CDR2 SYGVNS. V lost 5 bases and J 1 base, leaving 17 bases between the germline ends. CDR3 residues: CASSPSARGRNTEAFF. CDR3 DNA sequence: TGTGCCAGCAGTCCCTCAGCGCGGGGGAGGAACACTGAAGCTTTCTTT.

The rearrangement uses TRBV5-6 and TRBJ1-1; D not certain. The V end lost 2 bases, the J end lost 3 bases, and 14 bases lay between the germline ends. Germline V gives CDR1 SGHDT, CDR2 YYEEEE. CDR3 length equals 15 residues. In nucleotides, the CDR3 is TGTGCCAGCAGCTTCAGAAGGAGACGGTACACTGAAGCTTTCTTT. Encoded protein: CASSFRRRRYTEAFF.

The rearrangement uses TRBV7-9 and TRBJ2-7; TRBD2 aligns across 7 bases. J gave up 0 bases and V 4 bases, and 6 bases lay outside the gene matches. Germline V CDR1 and CDR2: SEHNR, FQNEAQ (reference sequence). The CDR3 consists of 15 residues. The CDR3, as DNA: TGTGCCAGCAGCTCGGACCCGGGGGGCTCCTACGAGCAGTACTTC. Translation gives CASSSDPGGSYEQYF.

The chain joins TRBV7-2 to TRBJ2-1, with 9 nucleotides matching TRBD1. This CDR3 has 15 amino acids. V dropped 5 bases and J dropped 15; count of bases not matched to a gene: 17. Germline CDR1 and CDR2: SGHTA and FQGNSA. The CDR3 coding sequence is TGTGCCAGCAGCCTAGTTTCGGAACAGGGGGCGCCCCCGTTCTTC. This codes for CASSLVSEQGAPPFF. Drawing the rest from reference TRBV7-2 and TRBJ2-1, the complete variable domain is GAGVSQSPSNKVTEKGKDVELRCDPISGHTALYWYRQSLGQGLEFLIYFQGNSAPDKSGLPSDRFSAERTGGSVSTLTIQRTQQEDSAVYLCASSLVSEQGAPPFFGPGTRLTVL.

The rearrangement links TRBV7-3 to TRBJ2-2; 14 positions agree with TRBD2. The trim removed 1 base at V and 0 bases at J, leaving 1 base unmatched. CDR3 size: 18 residues. Germline CDR1 and CDR2: SGHTA and FQGTGA. For the CDR3, the DNA is TGTGCCAGCAGCTTAATGGGACTAGCGGGGGCGAACACCGGGGAGCTGTTTTTT. Protein product: CASSLMGLAGANTGELFF.

V usage is TRBV7-9 and J usage is TRBJ1-1; 10 bases fit TRBD1. CDR1 is SEHNR and CDR2 is FQNEAQ in the germline V gene (reference sequence). The ends lost 5 bases at V and 1 base at J; junction bases unmatched: 10. The CDR3 covers 17 residues. The CDR3 loop is CASSPPDRGRRNTEAFF. CDR3 DNA: TGTGCCAGCAGCCCCCCAGACAGGGGGCGACGGAACACTGAAGCTTTCTTT.

V is TRBV28 and J is TRBJ1-2; unclear D gene. Per germline, CDR1 MDHEN and CDR2 SYDVKM. This CDR3 contains 16 residues. Trimming left V 2 bases short and J 1 base short, with 14 bases between. This chain's CDR3 is CASSLLGEIGNYGYTF. The DNA of the CDR3 is TGTGCCAGCAGTTTACTCGGGGAAATCGGTAACTATGGCTACACCTTC.

The chain couples TRBV10-3 to TRBJ1-6; 8 nucleotides line up with TRBD1. The germline V gene encodes CDR1 ENHRY and CDR2 SYGVKD. Losses at the gene ends were 7 bases for V and 10 bases for J; bases not matched to a gene: 6. This CDR3 comprises 13 residues. CDR3 bases: TGTGCCATCACCCCGACAGGGGCCTCACCCCTCCACTTT. As protein: CAITPTGASPLHF.

The chain has TRBV5-1 and TRBJ1-2, with 7 bases matching TRBD1. With V trimmed by 2 bases and J by 2 bases, 3 bases remained unmatched. Germline V gives CDR1 SGHRS, CDR2 YFSETQ. The CDR3 is 14 amino acids. The CDR3 loop is CASSFGRGNYGYTF. The CDR3 DNA sequence: TGCGCCAGCAGCTTCGGCAGGGGGAACTATGGCTACACCTTC.

This chain links TRBV6-5 with TRBJ1-2; 7 positions agree with TRBD1. This CDR3 is built from 14 residues. From germline, CDR1 is MNHEY and CDR2 SVGAGI. With 2 bases clipped from V and 6 bases from J, the junction kept 6 bases outside the gene matches. In nucleotides, the CDR3 is TGTGCCAGCAGTTACCTCGACAGGGTCGATGGCTACACCTTC. This translates into CASSYLDRVDGYTF.

CDR3 protein: CASSSRTSGGGTDTQYF. As DNA, the CDR3 is TGTGCCAGCAGCTCGCGGACTAGCGGGGGTGGCACAGATACGCAGTATTTT. The chain joins TRBV7-3 to TRBJ2-3; 13 bases match TRBD2. V shed 4 bases and J 1 base; nucleotides not matched to a gene: 5. The CDR3 is 17 amino acids. Germline V lookup: CDR1 SGHTA, CDR2 FQGTGA.

CDR3 in amino acids: CASSLVSSTGNTIYF. Written as DNA, the CDR3 is TGTGCCAGTAGCCTTGTTAGTAGTACTGGAAACACCATATATTTT. The chain couples TRBV19 to TRBJ1-3; D unclear. This CDR3 comprises 15 residues. CDR1 LNHDA and CDR2 SQIVND come from the germline V gene (reference sequence). Trimming left V 6 bases short and J 2 bases short, with 14 bases between.

The chain links TRBV6-6 to TRBJ1-1, with 8 bases matching TRBD1. Losses at the gene ends were 6 bases for V and 4 bases for J; bases not matched to a gene: 7. Germline values: CDR1 MNHNY, CDR2 SVGAGI (reference sequence). The CDR3 contains 14 residues. CDR3 sequence: CASRGTGGGTEAFF. CDR3 in DNA: TGTGCCAGCAGGGGCACAGGGGGGGGCACTGAAGCTTTCTTT.

The gene calls are TRBV6-5 and TRBJ1-4; 8 nucleotides line up with TRBD1. The germline CDR1 and CDR2 sequences are MNHEY and SVGAGI. Losses at the gene ends were 6 bases for V and 0 bases for J; bases not matched to a gene: 3. The CDR3 runs to 15 residues. The chain's CDR3 is CASRPGQATNEKLFF. CDR3 bases: TGTGCCAGCAGACCGGGACAGGCAACTAATGAAAAACTGTTTTTT.

V and J are TRBV6-4 and TRBJ1-1; TRBD1 matches at 8 bases. V shed 0 bases, J shed 10 bases, and the junction held 13 bases outside the gene matches. The CDR3 loop spans 16 amino acids. The germline gives CDR1 MRHNA, CDR2 SNTAGT. Here the CDR3 reads CASSDSGGQGVAGAFF. The CDR3 region has the DNA TGTGCCAGCAGTGACTCGGGAGGACAGGGTGTGGCGGGAGCTTTCTTT.

This clone was observed a few times. V gene TRBV5-5 combines with J gene TRBJ2-5; D is uncertain. V was pared by 0 bases and J by 5 bases, with 5 bases between. The CDR3 covers 12 residues. Germline CDR1 is SGHKS and CDR2 is YYEKEE (reference sequence). CDR3 in amino acids: CASSLVEETQYF. The CDR3 DNA sequence: TGTGCCAGCAGCTTGGTAGAGGAGACCCAGTACTTC.

This sequence joins TRBV5-1 and TRBJ2-5, with a weak D call TRBD1 (7 bases). Trimming pared 4 bases from V and 4 bases from J, leaving 14 bases between. Germline V CDR1 and CDR2: SGHRS, YFSETQ. The CDR3 loop spans 14 amino acids. CDR3: CASSAYRGGETQYF. In nucleotides, the CDR3 is TGCGCCAGCAGCGCTTACAGGGGAGGAGAGACCCAGTACTTC.

The J gene is TRBJ2-3, the V gene TRBV28, with D perhaps matching TRBD2 (6 bases). CDR3 size: 14 residues. Germline CDR1 reads MDHEN; CDR2 reads SYDVKM. With 5 bases removed from V and 5 bases from J, the gap between germline ends came to 14 bases. The CDR3 sequence is CASSPGRSRDTQYF. The CDR3 nucleotides are TGTGCCAGCAGTCCTGGGAGGAGTCGAGATACGCAGTATTTT.

This chain connects TRBV5-1 to TRBJ1-1, with D unresolved. Germline V CDR1 and CDR2: SGHRS, YFSETQ. V dropped 0 bases and J dropped 2 bases, with 8 bases sitting between them. The CDR3 is made up of 14 amino acids. The CDR3: CASSLGQINTEAFF. DNA for the CDR3: TGCGCCAGCAGCTTGGGCCAGATAAACACTGAAGCTTTCTTT.

Only one count was recorded for this clone. The chain recombines TRBV9 with TRBJ2-5; the match to TRBD1 covers 8 bases. V shed 2 bases, J shed 5 bases, and the junction held 8 bases outside the gene matches. Germline lookup yields CDR1 SGDLS and CDR2 YYNGEE. The CDR3 runs 15 residues. Here the CDR3 DNA reads TGTGCCAGCAGCGTTTTGACAGGGGTAAGGGAGACCCAGTACTTC. Its translation: CASSVLTGVRETQYF.

V usage is TRBV27 and J usage is TRBJ1-6, with TRBD1 identical over 7 bases. V shed 5 bases, J shed 4 bases, and the junction held 14 bases outside the gene matches. The germline CDR1 and CDR2 sequences are MNHEY and SMNVEV (reference sequence). This CDR3 has 18 residues. The CDR3 nucleotides are TGTGCCAGCAGTGTGAGACAGGGCCGATCCCTATATAATTCACCCCTCCACTTT. Its protein product is CASSVRQGRSLYNSPLHF.

The chain recombines TRBV19 with TRBJ1-4; D call uncertain. From germline, CDR1 is LNHDA and CDR2 SQIVND (reference sequence). The CDR3 extends over 14 amino acids. V shed 3 bases and J shed 7 bases, with 12 bases lying between them. The CDR3 loop is CASSMTGLSEKLFF. Written as DNA, the CDR3 is TGTGCCAGTAGTATGACGGGGTTGAGTGAAAAACTGTTTTTT.

V usage is TRBV13 and J usage is TRBJ1-4, with D tentatively TRBD1 (5 bases). The germline V gene encodes CDR1 PRHDT and CDR2 FYEKMQ (reference sequence). Between the trimmed V and J ends, which lost 2 bases and 7 bases, there was a span of 11 bases. CDR3 length: 14 amino acids. CDR3 DNA sequence: TGTGCCAGCAGCTTAAGGGGAGGCGGTGAAAAACTGTTTTTT. Its protein product is CASSLRGGGEKLFF.